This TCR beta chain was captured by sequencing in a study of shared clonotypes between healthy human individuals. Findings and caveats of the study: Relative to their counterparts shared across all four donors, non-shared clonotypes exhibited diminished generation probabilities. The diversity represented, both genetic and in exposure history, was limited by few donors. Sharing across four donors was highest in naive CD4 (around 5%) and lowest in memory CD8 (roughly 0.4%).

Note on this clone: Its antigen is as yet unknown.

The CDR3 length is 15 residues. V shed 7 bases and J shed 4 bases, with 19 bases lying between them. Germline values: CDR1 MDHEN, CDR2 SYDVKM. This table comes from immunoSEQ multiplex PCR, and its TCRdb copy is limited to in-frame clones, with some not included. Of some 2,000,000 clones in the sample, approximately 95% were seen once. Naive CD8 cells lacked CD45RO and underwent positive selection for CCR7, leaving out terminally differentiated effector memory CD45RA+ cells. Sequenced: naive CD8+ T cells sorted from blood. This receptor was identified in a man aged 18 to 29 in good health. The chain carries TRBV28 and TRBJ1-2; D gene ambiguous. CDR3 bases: TGTGCCAGCAACAACGGCCTAGACGTAGTCTATGGCTACACCTTC. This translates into CASNNGLDVVYGYTF.